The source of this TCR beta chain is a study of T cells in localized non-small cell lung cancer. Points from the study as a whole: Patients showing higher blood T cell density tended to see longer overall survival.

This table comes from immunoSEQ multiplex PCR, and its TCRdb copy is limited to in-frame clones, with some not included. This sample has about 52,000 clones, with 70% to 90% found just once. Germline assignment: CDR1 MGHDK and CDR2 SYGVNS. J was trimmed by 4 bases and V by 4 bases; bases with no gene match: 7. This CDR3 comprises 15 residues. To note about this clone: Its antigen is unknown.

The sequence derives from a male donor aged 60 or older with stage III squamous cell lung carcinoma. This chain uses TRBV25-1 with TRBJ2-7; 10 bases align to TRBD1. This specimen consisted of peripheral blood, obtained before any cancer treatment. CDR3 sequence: CASSAPDRGHYEQYF. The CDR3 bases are TGTGCCAGCAGTGCCCCAGACAGGGGGCATTACGAGCAGTACTTC.